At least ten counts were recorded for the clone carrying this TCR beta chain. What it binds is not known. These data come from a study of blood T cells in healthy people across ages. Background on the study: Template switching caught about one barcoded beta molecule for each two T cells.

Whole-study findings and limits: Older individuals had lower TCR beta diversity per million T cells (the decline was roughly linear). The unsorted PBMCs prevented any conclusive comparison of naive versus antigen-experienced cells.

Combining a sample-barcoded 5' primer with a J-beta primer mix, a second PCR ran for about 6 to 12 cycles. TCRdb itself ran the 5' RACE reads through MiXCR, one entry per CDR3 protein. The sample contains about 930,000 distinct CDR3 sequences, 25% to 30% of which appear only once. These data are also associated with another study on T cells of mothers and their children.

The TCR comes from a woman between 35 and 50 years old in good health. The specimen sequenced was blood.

The CDR3 loop is CASSSQGLAGGEQFF. The CDR3 coding sequence is TGTGCCAGCAGCTCGCAGGGACTAGCGGGGGGTGAGCAGTTCTTC. The chain recombines TRBV7-2 with TRBJ2-1; 15 nucleotides line up with TRBD2. The J segment lost 9 bases and the V segment lost 4 bases, leaving 4 bases of the junction unmatched. The CDR3 has 15 residues. Germline V gene lookup returns CDR1 SGHTA and CDR2 FQGNSA.